This TCR beta chain was obtained from a study of blood T cells in healthy people across ages. Across the whole study: The template switching approach captured approximately one barcoded beta molecule for every two T cells.

Regarding the study as a whole: Comparison with aged donors showed that long-lived donors had more naive CD4+ cells and higher diversity.

PBMCs were isolated at a quantity of at least 7 million per sample. Through a sample-barcoded 5' primer and a J-beta primer mix, a second PCR was run for roughly 7 to 11 cycles. Unique molecular identifiers of 12 random nucleotides labeled each cDNA. Each CDR3 protein gets one entry after TCRdb re-called the 5' RACE reads with MiXCR. The sample consists of 800,000 to 900,000 distinct CDR3 sequences, around 62% of them appearing once. Germline lookup yields CDR1 SGHTA and CDR2 FQGNSA. Germline trimming cut 5 bases from V and 3 bases from J; bases unmatched to any gene: 7. The CDR3 spans 16 residues. As to this clonotype: Its antigen is undetermined.

What was sequenced was blood. The rearrangement links TRBV7-2 to TRBJ2-7, with 13 nucleotides matching TRBD2. The clonotype originates from a man aged 25 to 40 in good health. The DNA for the CDR3 is TGTGCCAGCAGCCCCAGACTAGCGGGGGGTCTCTACGAGCAGTACTTC. Its protein product is CASSPRLAGGLYEQYF. The whole variable domain, remainder taken from reference TRBV7-2 and TRBJ2-7, is GAGVSQSPSNKVTEKGKDVELRCDPISGHTALYWYRQSLGQGLEFLIYFQGNSAPDKSGLPSDRFSAERTGGSVSTLTIQRTQQEDSAVYLCASSPRLAGGLYEQYFGPGTRLTVT.